This entry lists 11 T cell receptor beta chains sequenced from one sample in a study of blood T cell repertoires in COVID-19. Assay: immunoSEQ multiplex PCR; the TCRdb copy retains only in-frame clones and omits some. The table lists some 270,000 clones, more than 65% of them singletons. The sequenced sample was peripheral blood. The receptors derive from an older person with COVID-19, enrolled during active disease.

The chain employs TRBV10-3 and TRBJ2-1; a weak D match, TRBD2 (5 bases). V was clipped by 6 bases and J by 5 bases, with 14 bases between them. This CDR3 has 14 residues. In germline, CDR1 is ENHRY, CDR2 SYGVKD. This chain's CDR3 is CAIRGRTENNEQFF. DNA of the CDR3: TGTGCCATCAGGGGGAGAACGGAAAACAATGAGCAGTTCTTC.

This clone was found a few times. The V call is TRBV14, the J call TRBJ2-7, with D hard to call. CDR1 is SGHDN, CDR2 FVKESK, per germline. There are 15 residues in the CDR3. V gave up 1 base and J gave up 0 bases, with 10 bases separating them. The CDR3 nucleotides read TGTGCCAGCAGCCAAGCTTTGCTAAGCTCCTACGAGCAGTACTTC. It encodes CASSQALLSSYEQYF.

A single count supports this clone. The rearrangement links TRBV5-1 to TRBJ2-2; TRBD1 matches 7 bases. Germline CDR1 and CDR2: SGHRS and YFSETQ. The trim removed 9 bases at V and 1 base at J, leaving 6 bases unmatched. This CDR3 comprises 14 residues. CDR3 residues: CATSGQQNTGELFF. The CDR3 DNA sequence: TGCGCCACCTCGGGACAGCAGAACACCGGGGAGCTGTTTTTT.

The J gene is TRBJ1-2, the V gene TRBV27; 9 positions agree with TRBD1. The CDR3 runs to 15 residues. Trimming took 4 bases from V and 4 from J; bases not matched to a gene: 7. Germline V gene data show CDR1 as MNHEY and CDR2 as SMNVEV (reference sequence). The CDR3 sequence is CASSSSTGGVYGYTF. The CDR3 region has the DNA TGTGCCAGCAGTTCTTCTACAGGGGGCGTCTATGGCTACACCTTC.

This rearrangement joins TRBV7-2 to TRBJ1-4; the match to TRBD1 covers 9 bases. The CDR3 sequence is 14 residues long. Germline CDR1 is SGHTA and CDR2 is FQGNSA. The V segment lost 6 bases and the J segment 7 bases; nucleotides outside the gene matches: 6. CDR3 amino acids: CASSRDRAGEKLFF. The CDR3 nucleotides read TGTGCCAGCAGTCGGGACAGGGCTGGTGAAAAACTGTTTTTT. The variable domain in full, completed from reference TRBV7-2 and TRBJ1-4, reads GAGVSQSPSNKVTEKGKDVELRCDPISGHTALYWYRQSLGQGLEFLIYFQGNSAPDKSGLPSDRFSAERTGGSVSTLTIQRTQQEDSAVYLCASSRDRAGEKLFFGSGTQLSVL.

There are a few counts of this clone. The CDR3 spells CASSLASARGFSSSEAFF. The CDR3 DNA sequence: TGTGCCAGCAGCCTGGCGTCGGCCAGGGGTTTTTCGAGTTCTGAAGCTTTCTTT. The V gene is TRBV5-6, the J gene TRBJ1-1; D might be TRBD1 (6 bases). Looked up from germline, CDR1 is SGHDT and CDR2 is YYEEEE. This CDR3 is built from 18 residues. Deletions cut 4 bases from V and 6 bases from J, with 28 bases between.

The chain carries TRBV5-1 and TRBJ2-1, with D unresolved. The CDR3 is 16 amino acids. The V and J ends lost 0 bases and 1 base respectively, with 11 bases between them. Germline V lookup: CDR1 SGHRS, CDR2 YFSETQ. The CDR3 sequence: CASSLARSRSYNEQFF. The CDR3 DNA sequence: TGCGCCAGCAGCTTGGCTAGGAGCCGGTCCTACAATGAGCAGTTCTTC.

This clone was recorded once. V gene TRBV7-2 combines with J gene TRBJ2-1, with TRBD2 identical over 11 bases. The CDR3 totals 13 residues. In germline, CDR1 is SGHTA, CDR2 FQGNSA. The trim removed 7 bases at V and 10 bases at J, leaving 6 bases unmatched. CDR3 loop: CASKTSGASEQFF. DNA of the CDR3: TGTGCCAGCAAGACTAGCGGGGCTTCGGAGCAGTTCTTC. The full variable domain, rest sourced from reference TRBV7-2 and TRBJ2-1, is GAGVSQSPSNKVTEKGKDVELRCDPISGHTALYWYRQSLGQGLEFLIYFQGNSAPDKSGLPSDRFSAERTGGSVSTLTIQRTQQEDSAVYLCASKTSGASEQFFGPGTRLTVL.

This sequence joins TRBV5-1 and TRBJ2-2; TRBD2 might be the D (6 bases). CDR1 is SGHRS and CDR2 is YFSETQ in the germline V gene. The length of the CDR3 is 16 residues. Trimming took 0 bases from V and 2 from J, leaving 11 bases between them. The CDR3 nucleotides read TGCGCCAGCAGCTTGGAGACGGGAGTAAACACCGGGGAGCTGTTTTTT. Translation: CASSLETGVNTGELFF.

V usage is TRBV3-1 (or the pseudogene TRBV3-2) and J usage is TRBJ1-6; no firm D call. Germline-derived CDR1 and CDR2 are LGHDT and YNNKEL (reference sequence). CDR3 length: 12 residues. V was pared by 6 bases and J by 8 bases, with 8 bases between. DNA for the CDR3: TGTGCCAGCAGGTGGGAGGATTCACCCCTCCACTTT. Amino acids: CASRWEDSPLHF.

V and J are TRBV7-2 and TRBJ2-7; D perhaps matches TRBD1 (6 bases). Trimming stripped 4 bases from V and 4 bases from J, with 8 bases between. Germline V gives CDR1 SGHTA, CDR2 FQGNSA. CDR3 length equals 12 residues. The CDR3 loop is CASSYQGYEQYF. The DNA of the CDR3 is TGTGCCAGCAGCTACCAGGGGTACGAGCAGTACTTC.